The T cell receptor beta chain under discussion was sequenced for a study of cytomegalovirus exposure and HLA in healthy donors. This CDR3 contains 18 residues. Vbeta (60) and Jbeta (13) primers were used in the PCR. Assay used: immunoSEQ multiplex PCR; TCRdb lists only in-frame clones, some missing. In all, the sample yields around 76,000 clones. The study, taken as a whole, reports: The dataset shows that most TCR sequences were rare, while some public TCRs occurred in many donors.

A note on this clone: Its antigen is unknown.

This chain connects TRBV21-1 to TRBJ2-1; TRBD2 was called by the table and not checked on the DNA. TRBV21-1 is a pseudogene segment. The sequence derives from a woman in her fifties or sixties in good health and CMV-seronegative. The specimen was PBMCs. The CDR3 DNA reads as TGTGCCAGCAGGACAGGAGGGACTAGCGGGATGTCTTCCAATGAGCAGTTCTTC. It codes for CASRTGGTSGMSSNEQFF.